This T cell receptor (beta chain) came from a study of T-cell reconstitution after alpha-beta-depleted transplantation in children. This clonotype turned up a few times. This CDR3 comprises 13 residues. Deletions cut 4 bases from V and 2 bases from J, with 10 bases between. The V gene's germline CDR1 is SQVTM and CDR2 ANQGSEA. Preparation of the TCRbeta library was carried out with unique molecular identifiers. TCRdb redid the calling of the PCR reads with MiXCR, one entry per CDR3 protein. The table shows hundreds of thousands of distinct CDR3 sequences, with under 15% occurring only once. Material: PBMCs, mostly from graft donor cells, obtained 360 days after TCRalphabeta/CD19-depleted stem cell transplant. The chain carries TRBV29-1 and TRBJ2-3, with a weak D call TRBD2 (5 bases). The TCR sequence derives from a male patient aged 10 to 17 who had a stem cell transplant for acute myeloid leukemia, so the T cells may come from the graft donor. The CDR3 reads CSVARRYTDTQYF. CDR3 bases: TGCAGCGTTGCAAGGAGGTACACAGATACGCAGTATTTT.